Listed here are 30 T cell receptor beta chains from one sample, sequenced in a study of T cell responses to AZD1222 COVID-19 vaccine. Data came from immunoSEQ multiplex PCR; TCRdb stores just in-frame clones and leaves some out. The table lists some 95,000 clones, roughly 91% of them singletons. The sequenced sample was peripheral blood, obtained on day 0 of MenACWY control vaccination. These TCRs come from an adult in good health.

The V call is TRBV30, the J call TRBJ1-5; D possibly corresponds to TRBD1 (6 bases). The CDR3 loop spans 12 amino acids. The germline V gene encodes CDR1 GTSNPN and CDR2 SVGIG (reference sequence). Trimming removed 5 bases at V and 7 bases at J, with 12 bases between. The chain's CDR3 is CAWDMGGQPQHF. CDR3 DNA sequence: TGTGCCTGGGATATGGGGGGCCAGCCCCAGCATTTT.

A single count supports this clone. V and J are TRBV27 and TRBJ2-1; 9 nucleotides line up with TRBD1. This CDR3 is 15 amino acids long. Germline CDR1 MNHEY, CDR2 SMNVEV (reference sequence). V shed 0 bases, J shed 3 bases, and the junction held 0 bases outside the gene matches. CDR3 sequence reads: CASSLSTGGYNEQFF. DNA of the CDR3: TGTGCCAGCAGTTTATCGACAGGGGGCTACAATGAGCAGTTCTTC.

The CDR3 here is CASSRGTWGADTQYF. The CDR3 DNA reads TGTGCCAGCAGTCGAGGGACCTGGGGCGCAGATACGCAGTATTTT. V gene TRBV6-5 combines with J gene TRBJ2-3; D possibly matches TRBD1 or TRBD2 (5 bases each). The germline V and J ends were trimmed by 5 bases and 4 bases, with 16 bases remaining between them. This CDR3 region has 15 residues. Germline loops: CDR1 MNHEY, CDR2 SVGAGI.

The rearrangement links TRBV6-2 or TRBV6-3 to TRBJ1-1; D call uncertain. With 6 bases removed from V and 7 bases from J, the gap between germline ends came to 9 bases. This CDR3 comprises 11 residues. The germline gives CDR1 MNHEY, CDR2 SVGEGT. For the CDR3, the DNA is TGTGCCAGCAGCTCAGGATTTGAAGCTTTCTTT. It specifies CASSSGFEAFF.

The rearrangement uses TRBV6-6 and TRBJ1-4, with TRBD1 matching 9 bases. The V segment lost 3 bases and the J segment 3 bases; nucleotides outside the gene matches: 5. Germline loops: CDR1 MNHNY, CDR2 SVGAGI (reference sequence). The CDR3 sequence is 16 residues long. Written as DNA, the CDR3 is TGTGCCAGCAGTTATACAGGGGGCGCCTCTAATGAAAAACTGTTTTTT. Translated, it gives CASSYTGGASNEKLFF.

V and J are TRBV6-1 and TRBJ2-7, with D possibly being TRBD2 (7 bases). CDR1 and CDR2 (germline): MNHNS, SASEGT. The CDR3 consists of 16 residues. The germline V and J ends were trimmed by 0 bases and 2 bases, with 14 bases remaining between them. The chain's CDR3 is CASSEATGGGAYEQYF. CDR3 bases: TGTGCCAGCAGTGAAGCGACCGGCGGGGGCGCCTACGAGCAGTACTTC.

The chain couples TRBV2 to TRBJ2-7; possibly TRBD2 for D (6 bases). With 5 bases removed from V and 0 bases from J, the gap between germline ends came to 14 bases. There are 15 residues in the CDR3. Germline CDR1 SNHLY, CDR2 FYNNEI. CDR3 loop: CASSRLRDSSYEQYF. The CDR3 bases are TGTGCCAGCAGTAGGCTCCGGGACTCCTCCTACGAGCAGTACTTC.

The genes are TRBV6-5 and TRBJ1-2, with D possibly TRBD1 on 5 matching bases. This CDR3 region has 12 residues. The V end was cut by 8 bases, the J end by 4 bases, with 11 bases between. Per germline, CDR1 MNHEY and CDR2 SVGAGI. In nucleotides, the CDR3 is TGTGCCAGCGCTCGGGGCTCCTATGGCTACACCTTC. Translating gives CASARGSYGYTF.

A few counts support this clone. The CDR3 sequence is CASSPIQLGGYTF. The DNA of the CDR3 is TGTGCCAGCAGTCCTATCCAGTTAGGAGGCTACACCTTC. V and J are TRBV28 and TRBJ1-2; no definite D call. Per the germline V gene, CDR1 is MDHEN and CDR2 is SYDVKM. V was trimmed by 5 bases and J by 8 bases, leaving 15 bases between them. CDR3 size: 13 residues.

The chain links TRBV5-6 to TRBJ1-6, with 7 nucleotides matching TRBD1. The CDR3 totals 15 residues. From germline, CDR1 is SGHDT and CDR2 YYEEEE. Trimming took 4 bases from V and 7 from J; bases not matched to a gene: 8. In DNA, the CDR3 is TGTGCCAGCAGCGAGAGGACAGGCTACAATTCACCCCTCCACTTT. Translation: CASSERTGYNSPLHF.

This chain joins TRBV7-6 and TRBJ1-1; 7 bases line up with TRBD1. Germline trimming cut 5 bases from V and 5 bases from J; bases unmatched to any gene: 8. The CDR3 covers 14 residues. CDR1 and CDR2 (germline): SGHVS, FNYEAQ. In DNA form, the CDR3 reads TGTGCCAGCAGCGCCCGACAGGGAAGAACTGAAGCTTTCTTT. It is translated as CASSARQGRTEAFF.

The J gene is TRBJ1-2, the V gene TRBV15; D remains ambiguous. This CDR3 has 12 amino acids. Germline CDR1 and CDR2: LNHNV and YYDKDF (reference sequence). V lost 0 bases and J 8 bases, leaving 7 bases between the germline ends. The DNA for the CDR3 is TGTGCCACCAGCAGAGATCGAACAGGCTACACCTTC. Translation: CATSRDRTGYTF. Full variable domain (outside the CDR3, taken from reference TRBV15 and TRBJ1-2): DAMVIQNPRYQVTQFGKPVTLSCSQTLNHNVMYWYQQKSSQAPKLLFHYYDKDFNNEADTPDNFQSRRPNTSFCFLDIRSPGLGDTAMYLCATSRDRTGYTFGSGTRLTVV.

J is TRBJ1-1 and V is TRBV7-3, with 7 bases aligning to TRBD1. The CDR3 has 13 residues. Trimming cost V 4 bases and J 4 bases; bases outside gene matches: 3. The germline V gene encodes CDR1 SGHTA and CDR2 FQGTGA. The CDR3 DNA sequence: TGTGCCAGCAGCTCCGGGACAGCCACTGAAGCTTTCTTT. It encodes CASSSGTATEAFF.

The V and J genes are TRBV30 and TRBJ1-5; 10 positions match TRBD1. V was pared by 0 bases and J by 7 bases, with 3 bases of the junction left unmatched. The CDR3 sequence is 14 residues long. The germline gives CDR1 GTSNPN, CDR2 SVGIG (reference sequence). The CDR3 region is CAWSVRTGGQPQHF. The CDR3 nucleotides read TGTGCCTGGAGTGTCCGGACAGGGGGACAGCCCCAGCATTTT.

The chain has TRBV4-2 and TRBJ1-5; D not resolved. The CDR3 is made up of 13 amino acids. Between the trimmed V and J ends, which lost 5 bases and 5 bases, there was a span of 10 bases. Germline loops: CDR1 LGHNA, CDR2 YNFKEQ. CDR3 loop: CASSTTGYQPQHF. Here the CDR3 DNA reads TGTGCCAGCAGCACTACGGGTTATCAGCCCCAGCATTTT.

This rearrangement joins TRBV6-5 to TRBJ2-7, with unresolved D. V was trimmed by 3 bases and J by 0 bases, leaving 6 bases between them. Looked up from germline, CDR1 is MNHEY and CDR2 is SVGAGI. The CDR3 totals 13 residues. The chain's CDR3 is CASSYRSSYEQYF. The CDR3 region has the DNA TGTGCCAGCAGTTATCGGAGCTCCTACGAGCAGTACTTC.

The chain joins TRBV7-3 to TRBJ2-2, with D possibly being TRBD2 (6 bases). The CDR3 is 16 residues long. The V gene lost 1 base and the J gene lost 0 bases, with 9 bases spanning the gap. The V gene's germline CDR1 is SGHTA and CDR2 FQGTGA. The CDR3 spells CASSLRGRPNTGELFF. In nucleotides, the CDR3 is TGTGCCAGCAGCTTAAGAGGGAGGCCGAACACCGGGGAGCTGTTTTTT. The full variable domain, with the rest looked up from reference TRBV7-3 and TRBJ2-2, is GAGVSQTPSNKVTEKGKYVELRCDPISGHTALYWYRQSLGQGPEFLIYFQGTGAADDSGLPNDRFFAVRPEGSVSTLKIQRTERGDSAVYLCASSLRGRPNTGELFFGEGSRLTVL.

V and J are TRBV2 and TRBJ1-5, with D possibly being TRBD1 (6 bases). Trimming stripped 7 bases from V and 6 bases from J, with 19 bases between. The CDR3 runs to 15 residues. Germline V CDR1 and CDR2: SNHLY, FYNNEI. CDR3 nucleotides: TGTGCCAGCAATACTCAGGGGATAGTGGGTCAGCCCCAGCATTTT. Translating gives CASNTQGIVGQPQHF.

This clone turned up a few times. The chain has TRBV15 and TRBJ2-5, with a tentative D call TRBD2 (6 bases). Germline CDR1 LNHNV, CDR2 YYDKDF (reference sequence). This CDR3 is 17 amino acids long. Trimming removed 4 bases at V and 1 base at J, with 19 bases between. The CDR3 DNA is TGTGCCACCAGCAAGGGAGGTGGAAGGGCGTTCCAAGAGACCCAGTACTTC. This codes for CATSKGGGRAFQETQYF.

This clone has a single count. The V gene is TRBV5-4, the J gene TRBJ2-7; D may be TRBD2 (5 bases). The germline gives CDR1 SGHNT, CDR2 YYREEE (reference sequence). The CDR3 is 17 residues long. Between the trimmed V and J ends, which lost 4 bases and 0 bases, there was a span of 20 bases. CDR3 coding DNA: TGTGCCAGCAGCAGCTTAGGAGGTCCCACCCCCTCCTACGAGCAGTACTTC. It yields the protein CASSSLGGPTPSYEQYF.

The chain is built from TRBV5-1 and TRBJ2-4; 8 bases are a match to TRBD2. Looked up from germline, CDR1 is SGHRS and CDR2 is YFSETQ. Trimming removed 3 bases from V and 9 bases from J; junction bases left unmatched: 8. The CDR3 has 14 amino acids. CDR3 sequence reads: CASSSGTGGSIQYF. Written as DNA, the CDR3 is TGCGCCAGCAGCTCCGGGACGGGAGGGTCCATTCAGTACTTC.

In this sample, this clone turned up once. The genes are TRBV5-1 and TRBJ1-2; a weak D match, TRBD1 (6 bases). Trimming removed 4 bases at V and 2 bases at J, with 15 bases between. There are 15 residues in the CDR3. From germline, CDR1 is SGHRS and CDR2 YFSETQ. CDR3 nucleotide sequence: TGCGCCAGCAGCCTAAACCGGGACAAGAACTATGGCTACACCTTC. The encoded protein is CASSLNRDKNYGYTF.

CDR3 residues: CASSLSTLSGTNYGYTF. The CDR3 DNA follows: TGTGCCAGCAGTTTATCGACACTCTCTGGGACTAACTATGGCTACACCTTC. This rearrangement joins TRBV27 to TRBJ1-2; D gene unclear. Germline lookup yields CDR1 MNHEY and CDR2 SMNVEV (reference sequence). CDR3 length: 17 amino acids. V lost 0 bases to trimming and J lost 0 bases, with 14 bases between them.

In this sample, this clone turned up a few times. This chain joins TRBV5-5 and TRBJ1-5; possibly TRBD1 for D (6 bases). V lost 0 bases to trimming and J lost 7 bases, with 11 bases between them. The CDR3 has 14 residues. Germline-derived CDR1 and CDR2 are SGHKS and YYEKEE (reference sequence). This chain's CDR3 is CASSLVGAGQPQHF. CDR3 in DNA: TGTGCCAGCAGCTTGGTGGGGGCCGGGCAGCCCCAGCATTTT.

The rearrangement links TRBV7-3 to TRBJ2-3, with 12 bases identical to TRBD2. The CDR3 contains 15 residues. CDR1 and CDR2 from the germline V gene are SGHTA and FQGTGA. After removal of 5 bases from V and 4 bases from J, the junction contained 4 bases not matched to a gene. CDR3 DNA sequence: TGTGCCAGCAGCCTGCTAGCGGGGGGGTCAGATACGCAGTATTTT. This codes for CASSLLAGGSDTQYF.

The chain links TRBV10-3 to TRBJ2-7; 7 nucleotides align to TRBD1. Germline CDR1 reads ENHRY; CDR2 reads SYGVKD. CDR3 length: 15 amino acids. V trimming: 8 bases; J trimming: 0 bases; junction bases outside the gene matches: 10. This CDR3 is CAISAPGQSSYEQYF. The CDR3 DNA follows: TGTGCCATCTCTGCACCGGGACAGAGCTCCTACGAGCAGTACTTC.

This rearrangement joins TRBV19 to TRBJ1-4; D is possibly TRBD1 (5 bases). Between the trimmed V and J ends, which lost 3 bases and 3 bases, there was a span of 11 bases. The germline gives CDR1 LNHDA, CDR2 SQIVND (reference sequence). The CDR3 totals 15 residues. CDR3 in DNA: TGTGCCAGTAGTATTAGACAGCCCGCTAATGAAAAACTGTTTTTT. Amino acids: CASSIRQPANEKLFF.

The V call is TRBV19, the J call TRBJ2-6, with D tentatively TRBD1 (6 bases). Germline V gene data show CDR1 as LNHDA and CDR2 as SQIVND (reference sequence). The germline V and J ends were trimmed by 5 bases and 2 bases, with 13 bases remaining between them. The CDR3 totals 16 residues. This chain's CDR3 is CASSPTHRAGANVLTF. The CDR3 DNA reads TGTGCCAGTAGTCCCACCCACAGGGCTGGGGCCAACGTCCTGACTTTC.

The chain joins TRBV5-1 to TRBJ2-5; 9 bases align to TRBD2. Germline values: CDR1 SGHRS, CDR2 YFSETQ. V shed 6 bases and J 4 bases; nucleotides not matched to a gene: 13. This CDR3 comprises 16 residues. CDR3 protein: CASNQEGLAGTETQYF. CDR3 in DNA: TGCGCCAGCAACCAAGAAGGGCTAGCGGGGACAGAGACCCAGTACTTC.

This clone showed up just once. J is TRBJ1-2 and V is TRBV30; the D gene is possibly TRBD1 (6 bases). Germline CDR1 is GTSNPN and CDR2 is SVGIG (reference sequence). V was clipped by 7 bases and J by 8 bases, with 17 bases between them. The CDR3 runs to 12 residues. The CDR3 loop reads CASLRQVGGYTF. CDR3 nucleotide sequence: TGTGCCTCCCTACGACAGGTGGGGGGCTACACCTTC.